This T cell receptor beta chain was observed in a study of blood T cell repertoires in COVID-19. Study-wide background: The United States, Italy and Spain provided the acute and convalescent COVID-19 samples. T cells, B-cell-depleted T cells, or PBMCs provided the cDNA or gDNA that served as material.

Methods used by the authors: Reference gene primers were amplified, and this amplification served to estimate nucleated cell counts. The data were produced by immunoSEQ multiplex PCR, yet TCRdb's version contains in-frame clones alone and is incomplete. Clone size and V and J calls were adopted from that table, with D and trimming inferred from the DNA. The sample consists of 43,000 or so clones, 90% of them appearing once. The germline V gene has CDR1 MDHEN and CDR2 SYDVKM. Trimming removed 2 bases at V and 4 bases at J, with 17 bases between. This CDR3 comprises 16 residues. Sequenced material: peripheral blood. This sequence was found in a human donor in a cohort sampled during active COVID-19. The V gene is TRBV28, the J gene TRBJ2-5; D not certain. The CDR3 nucleotides read TGTGCCAGCAGTTTACCAACTCTAGGCTCCTCAGAGACCCAGTACTTC. Translated, it gives CASSLPTLGSSETQYF.